This TCR beta chain was found in a study of T cells in tuberculosis. Across the study: This South African cohort compared adolescents with or without latent tuberculosis against adults with active tuberculosis. Study-wide findings and caveats: Classification accuracy was about 90% (AUROC approximately 0.89) with the GMM-specific repertoire. The TCR-beta difference was not significant; alpha differences partly reflected length. Active tuberculosis cases were adults; controls were adolescents.

The CDR3 covers 15 residues. Germline V lookup: CDR1 SGHVS, CDR2 FNYEAQ. V lost 0 bases and J lost 4; bases outside the gene matches: 5. Data came from immunoSEQ multiplex PCR; TCRdb stores just in-frame clones and leaves some out. This sample has fewer than 40,000 clones; about 97% occur once, and the top ten carry 6.2%. With respect to this clone: Its antigen is still unknown.

The V and J genes are TRBV7-6 and TRBJ2-7; 8 bases are a match to TRBD2. The receptor was isolated from a donor aged 10 to 29 with latent tuberculosis or without tuberculosis infection. Input material: PBMCs. CDR3 sequence reads: CASSLASGRGYEQYF. The CDR3 nucleotides are TGTGCCAGCAGCTTAGCCTCCGGGAGGGGGTACGAGCAGTACTTC.